The TCR beta chain described here comes from a study of blood T cell repertoires in COVID-19. As for the study in general: There were acute and convalescent COVID-19 samples, and they came from the United States, Italy and Spain. PBMCs, B-cell-depleted T cells, or T cells were the source of the cDNA or gDNA that made up the material.

The V and J ends lost 4 bases and 2 bases, in that order; junction bases with no gene match: 5. CDR1 and CDR2 (germline): LNHDA, SQIVND (reference sequence). CDR3 size: 15 residues. In the original analysis: Nucleated cell counts were estimated from reference gene primer amplification. The protocol was immunoSEQ multiplex PCR, while the TCRdb copy is restricted to in-frame clones and leaves out a portion. That table supplies the V and J calls and clone size; D and trimming were determined from the DNA. The sample has 150,000 to 200,000 clones, 80% to 90% seen once. The chain joins TRBV19 to TRBJ1-1, with 9 bases matching TRBD1. The clonotype comes from a man aged 55 to 70 with acute or convalescent COVID-19. The sample was peripheral blood. DNA for the CDR3: TGTGCCAGTAGTACACAGGGGGCATCAAACACTGAAGCTTTCTTT. It yields the protein CASSTQGASNTEAFF.